This T cell receptor beta chain is drawn from a study of OX40 agonist ivuxolimab in advanced cancers. General observations from the study: At 0.1 to 3.0 mg/kg and by week 6, clonal expansion occurred in CD4+ and CD8+ blood T cells. In CD8+ T cells, expanded clones were on average more numerous than in CD4+. There were also nonresponders showing low normalized T-cell clonal expansion.

There are 15 residues in the CDR3. The V and J ends lost 5 bases and 6 bases, in that order; junction bases with no gene match: 6. Germline CDR1 SGHTA, CDR2 FQGNSA. Regarding this clone: The antigen is undetermined.

The method was immunoSEQ multiplex PCR; TCRdb's version includes in-frame clones alone and lacks a portion of them. The sample yields roughly 56,000 clones, 70% to 85% seen once. The sequence came from an adult with an advanced solid tumor such as melanoma, head and neck, liver or kidney cancer. This material consisted of CD4+ or CD8+ T cells sorted from blood, taken in a trial of the OX40 agonist ivuxolimab. This chain connects TRBV7-2 to TRBJ2-3; TRBD2 aligns across 12 bases. The CDR3 DNA reads as TGTGCCAGCAGCGTCGGACTAGCGGGGCAGGATACGCAGTATTTT. Encoded protein: CASSVGLAGQDTQYF.